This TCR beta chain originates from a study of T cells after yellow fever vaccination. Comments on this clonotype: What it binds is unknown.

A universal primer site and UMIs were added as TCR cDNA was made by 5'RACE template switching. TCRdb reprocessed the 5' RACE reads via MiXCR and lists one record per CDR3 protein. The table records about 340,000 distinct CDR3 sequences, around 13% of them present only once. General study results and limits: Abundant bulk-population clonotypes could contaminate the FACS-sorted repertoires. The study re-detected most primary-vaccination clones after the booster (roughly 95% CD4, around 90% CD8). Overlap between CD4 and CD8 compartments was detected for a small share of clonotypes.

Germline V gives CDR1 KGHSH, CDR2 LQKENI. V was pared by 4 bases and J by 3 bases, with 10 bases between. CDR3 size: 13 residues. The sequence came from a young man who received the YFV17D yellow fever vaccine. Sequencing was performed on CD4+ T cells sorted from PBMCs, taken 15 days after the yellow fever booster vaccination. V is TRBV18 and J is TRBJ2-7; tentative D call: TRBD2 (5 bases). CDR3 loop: CASSRGGLYEQYF. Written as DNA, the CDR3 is TGTGCCAGCTCACGCGGCGGACTCTACGAGCAGTACTTC. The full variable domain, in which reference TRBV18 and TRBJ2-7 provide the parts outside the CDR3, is NAGVMQNPRHLVRRRGQEARLRCSPMKGHSHVYWYRQLPEEGLKFMVYLQKENIIDESGMPKERFSAEFPKEGPSILRIQQVVRGDSAAYFCASSRGGLYEQYFGPGTRLTVT.